Below, one T cell receptor (beta chain) is given with its context. Preparation of naive CD8 libraries involved about 19,000 to 1,100,000 sorted cells and 10%, 30% or 50% RNA. This specimen comes from a study of molecular identifiers for immune sequencing clone quantification. A single record per CDR3 protein comes from TCRdb applying MiXCR to the PCR reads. The sample consists of 85,000 to 100,000 distinct CDR3 sequences, approximately 24% of them appearing once. This TCR came from a human donor in good health. Some libraries in this study had Jurkat cell RNA spiked in. The source material was naive CD8+ T cells from blood, with Jurkat cell RNA spiked in. Subset defined: FACS-sorted CD8+CD4-CCR7+CD45RA+ naive T cells.

The CDR3 DNA reads as TGCGCCAGCAGCCCCATGACAGGGGTCGCCTACGAGCAGTACTTC. Amino acids: CASSPMTGVAYEQYF. The chain employs TRBV5-1 and TRBJ2-7; TRBD1 agrees at 8 bases. The trim removed 4 bases at V and 2 bases at J, leaving 8 bases unmatched. There are 15 residues in the CDR3. Germline CDR1 is SGHRS and CDR2 is YFSETQ.